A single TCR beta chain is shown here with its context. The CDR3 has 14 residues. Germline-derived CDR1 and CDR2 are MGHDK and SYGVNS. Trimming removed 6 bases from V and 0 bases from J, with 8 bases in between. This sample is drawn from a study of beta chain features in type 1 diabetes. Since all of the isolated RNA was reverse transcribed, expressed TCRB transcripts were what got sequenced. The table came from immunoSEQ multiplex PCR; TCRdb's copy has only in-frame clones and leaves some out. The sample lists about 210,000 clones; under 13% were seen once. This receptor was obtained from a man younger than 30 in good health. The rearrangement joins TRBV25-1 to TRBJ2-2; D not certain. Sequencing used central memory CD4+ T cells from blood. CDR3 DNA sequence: TGTGCCAGCAGGCGCCCCACGAACACCGGGGAGCTGTTTTTT. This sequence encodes CASRRPTNTGELFF.